Following are 27 T cell receptor beta chains from one sample sequenced in a study of cytomegalovirus exposure and HLA in healthy donors. The study ran its PCR with 60 Vbeta and 13 Jbeta primers. TCRdb's copy holds only in-frame clones and misses some; the assay was immunoSEQ multiplex PCR. In the table there are 130,000 or so clones, roughly 77% of which are singletons. The sequenced material came from PBMCs. The receptors come from a man aged 30-40 years in good health and CMV-seronegative.

This chain connects TRBV4-3 to TRBJ1-1, with D possibly being TRBD1 (6 bases). The CDR3 extends over 16 amino acids. Per germline, CDR1 LGHNA and CDR2 YSLEER. V gave up 0 bases and J gave up 0 bases, with 11 bases separating them. DNA of the CDR3: TGCGCCAGCAGCCAAGACAGGGGTGGGCTGAACACTGAAGCTTTCTTT. Its protein product is CASSQDRGGLNTEAFF.

This chain uses TRBV18 with TRBJ2-7; a possible D gene is TRBD1 (5 bases). The CDR3 sequence is 15 residues long. Trimming took off 4 bases at V and 4 bases at J, with 17 bases between the two ends. Germline loops: CDR1 KGHSH, CDR2 LQKENI. The CDR3 DNA follows: TGTGCCAGCTCACTCCCCGACAGACGGTTTTACGAGCAGTACTTC. Protein: CASSLPDRRFYEQYF.

The CDR3 DNA is TGTGCCAGCAGTGTTTTGGCGGACAATCAGCCCCAGCATTTT. Protein sequence: CASSVLADNQPQHF. V gene TRBV6-1 combines with J gene TRBJ1-5, with no clear D. The CDR3 loop spans 14 amino acids. Trimming shortened V by 4 bases and J by 3 bases, and 10 bases separated the two germline ends. CDR1 MNHNS and CDR2 SASEGT come from the germline V gene.

The rearrangement uses TRBV19 and TRBJ2-1; D gene ambiguous. The CDR3 has 13 residues. V was cut by 4 bases and J by 3 bases, with 7 bases left in between. Germline V gives CDR1 LNHDA, CDR2 SQIVND (reference sequence). The CDR3 reads CASSRGVYNEQFF. The CDR3 DNA follows: TGTGCCAGTAGTAGAGGAGTCTACAATGAGCAGTTCTTC.

This chain links TRBV4-2 with TRBJ1-4; TRBD1 matches 9 bases. This CDR3 region has 14 residues. Germline V gene data show CDR1 as LGHNA and CDR2 as YNFKEQ. V trimming: 6 bases; J trimming: 5 bases; junction bases outside the gene matches: 4. DNA for the CDR3: TGTGCCAGCAGGGGGACAGGGCCCAATGAAAAACTGTTTTTT. Protein product: CASRGTGPNEKLFF.

The V gene is TRBV18, the J gene TRBJ2-3; 10 nucleotides match TRBD1. Trimming removed 3 bases from V and 8 bases from J; junction bases left unmatched: 11. The CDR3 has 16 residues. Germline CDR1 and CDR2: KGHSH and LQKENI. The DNA for the CDR3 is TGTGCCAGCTCACCTATACCGGGACAGGGGCTGAGTACGCAGTATTTT. It specifies CASSPIPGQGLSTQYF.

Worth noting for this clone: The germline gene is not matched at one end of the junction; a read error may be the cause. The chain couples TRBV13 to TRBJ1-2; 10 nucleotides match TRBD1. This CDR3 spans 16 amino acids. Germline V lookup: CDR1 PRHDT, CDR2 FYEKMQ (reference sequence). The CDR3 here is CASSLGQGRTNYGYTF. In DNA, the CDR3 is TGTGCCAGCAGCCTGGGACAGGGGCGAACTAATTATGGCTACACCTTC.

This clone appeared once. The gene calls are TRBV5-4 and TRBJ2-7; perhaps TRBD1 as D (6 bases). Germline CDR1 reads SGHNT; CDR2 reads YYREEE (reference sequence). The CDR3 length is 13 residues. Trimming removed 4 bases at V and 2 bases at J, with 10 bases between. The CDR3 loop is CASSPGTTYEQYF. CDR3 DNA sequence: TGTGCCAGCAGCCCAGGGACAACCTACGAGCAGTACTTC.

The CDR3 here is CSVEPSQGGGYTF. The DNA for the CDR3 is TGCAGCGTTGAACCCTCCCAGGGCGGAGGCTACACCTTC. The chain links TRBV29-1 to TRBJ1-2, with D perhaps matching TRBD1 (5 bases). There are 13 residues in the CDR3. Germline CDR1 SQVTM, CDR2 ANQGSEA. Trimming shortened V by 2 bases and J by 8 bases, and 15 bases separated the two germline ends.

The chain recombines TRBV6-6 with TRBJ2-4; TRBD1 is a possible D gene (5 bases). The CDR3 contains 13 residues. Trimming pared 7 bases from V and 5 bases from J, leaving 12 bases between. The germline V gene encodes CDR1 MNHNY and CDR2 SVGAGI (reference sequence). The CDR3 sequence: CASTQGRQNIQYF. In DNA, the CDR3 is TGTGCCAGCACCCAGGGTCGTCAAAACATTCAGTACTTC.

The chain recombines TRBV5-6 with TRBJ2-5; 8 nucleotides line up with TRBD1. V dropped 4 bases and J dropped 4; count of bases not matched to a gene: 6. The CDR3 spans 14 residues. Germline loops: CDR1 SGHDT, CDR2 YYEEEE. The CDR3 protein is CASSQGQGGETQYF. The CDR3 DNA is TGTGCCAGCAGCCAAGGACAGGGAGGAGAGACCCAGTACTTC.

The J gene is TRBJ2-1, the V gene TRBV28; 8 bases fit TRBD1. This CDR3 is built from 13 residues. J lost 8 bases, V lost 6 bases, and 6 bases had no gene match. CDR1 is MDHEN and CDR2 is SYDVKM in the germline V gene. The CDR3 loop reads CASSPPTGDEQFF. The CDR3 nucleotides are TGTGCCAGCAGCCCTCCGACAGGGGATGAGCAGTTCTTC.

Remarks on this clone: An end of the junction does not agree with germline; a read error may underlie this. This sequence joins TRBV7-7 and TRBJ1-2; TRBD1 matches at 9 bases. CDR1 is SSHAT and CDR2 is FNYEAQ in the germline V gene (reference sequence). The CDR3 runs to 16 residues. Here the CDR3 reads CASSYATRQGGYGYTF. The DNA of the CDR3 is TGTGCTAGCAGCTACGCGACGAGACAGGGGGGCTATGGCTACACCTTC. The full variable domain, completed using reference TRBV7-7 and TRBJ1-2, is GAGVSQSPRYKVTKRGQDVTLRCDPISSHATLYWYQQALGQGPEFLTYFNYEAQPDKSGLPSDRFSAERPEGSISTLTIQRTEQRDSAMYRCASSYATRQGGYGYTFGSGTRLTVV.

This clone was observed a few times. The V gene is TRBV5-4, the J gene TRBJ2-1; 10 positions agree with TRBD2. This CDR3 is 18 amino acids long. Germline V gene lookup returns CDR1 SGHNT and CDR2 YYREEE (reference sequence). The J segment lost 5 bases and the V segment lost 4 bases, leaving 15 bases of the junction unmatched. The CDR3, as DNA: TGTGCCAGCAGCACCCGCAATGTAGCGGGGGGCAGCAACAATGAGCAGTTCTTC. This codes for CASSTRNVAGGSNNEQFF. Looking up the rest from reference TRBV5-4 and TRBJ2-1 gives the full variable domain: ETGVTQSPTHLIKTRGQQVTLRCSSQSGHNTVSWYQQALGQGPQFIFQYYREEENGRGNFPPRFSGLQFPNYSSELNVNALELDDSALYLCASSTRNVAGGSNNEQFFGPGTRLTVL.

The chain uses TRBV6-1 and TRBJ2-3, with D possibly TRBD1 on 6 matching bases. Trimming shortened V by 4 bases and J by 0 bases, and 11 bases separated the two germline ends. This CDR3 contains 15 residues. Germline V gene lookup returns CDR1 MNHNS and CDR2 SASEGT. The CDR3 loop reads CASSAGQFSTDTQYF. The CDR3 bases are TGTGCCAGCAGTGCTGGACAGTTTAGCACAGATACGCAGTATTTT.

The chain carries TRBV6-5 and TRBJ2-3, with D maybe TRBD2 (5 bases). Deletions cut 5 bases from V and 4 bases from J, with 13 bases between. The CDR3 length is 14 residues. Germline-derived CDR1 and CDR2 are MNHEY and SVGAGI. The CDR3 DNA follows: TGTGCCAGCAGTCGCTCACTAGAATCAGATACGCAGTATTTT. As protein: CASSRSLESDTQYF.

The gene calls are TRBV6-1 and TRBJ1-5; 7 bases align to TRBD1. Germline CDR1 and CDR2: MNHNS and SASEGT. CDR3 length equals 15 residues. The ends lost 6 bases at V and 3 bases at J; junction bases unmatched: 8. The CDR3 region has the DNA TGTGCCAGCAGGTCAAGACAGGGAGACAATCAGCCCCAGCATTTT. Amino acid sequence: CASRSRQGDNQPQHF.

The rearrangement links TRBV5-6 to TRBJ2-1; TRBD1 agrees at 7 bases. With 3 bases clipped from V and 2 bases from J, the junction kept 2 bases outside the gene matches. CDR1 is SGHDT, CDR2 YYEEEE, per germline. The CDR3 sequence is 14 residues long. The CDR3 sequence: CASSYDRAYNEQFF. The DNA of the CDR3 is TGTGCCAGCAGCTACGACAGGGCCTACAATGAGCAGTTCTTC.

In this sample, this clone turned up a few times. The chain is built from TRBV29-1 and TRBJ2-1, with D tentatively TRBD1 (5 bases). CDR3 length: 15 amino acids. With 7 bases removed from V and 6 bases from J, the gap between germline ends came to 22 bases. Germline V gene data show CDR1 as SQVTM and CDR2 as ANQGSEA. The DNA for the CDR3 is TGCAGCGCAGATGGGGTAGGGGTCCCCATCAATGAGCAGTTCTTC. Amino acid sequence: CSADGVGVPINEQFF.

A few counts support this clone. The chain combines TRBV9 with TRBJ2-5; 7 positions agree with TRBD1. This CDR3 contains 16 residues. Per the germline V gene, CDR1 is SGDLS and CDR2 is YYNGEE. With V trimmed by 1 base and J by 1 base, 7 bases remained unmatched. DNA for the CDR3: TGTGCCAGCAGCGTACCAGCTCCAGGGGGCCAAGAGACCCAGTACTTC. Protein product: CASSVPAPGGQETQYF.

This CDR3 is CASTPGTGLNQPQHF. CDR3 nucleotides: TGTGCCAGTACCCCCGGGACAGGCCTTAATCAGCCCCAGCATTTT. The chain joins TRBV19 to TRBJ1-5; 8 nucleotides match TRBD1. The CDR3 runs to 15 residues. The ends lost 7 bases at V and 4 bases at J; junction bases unmatched: 9. The V gene's germline CDR1 is LNHDA and CDR2 SQIVND (reference sequence).

The CDR3: CASSDFGSLGGNQPQHF. CDR3 DNA: TGTGCCAGCAGTGATTTCGGCAGTTTGGGAGGGAATCAGCCCCAGCATTTT. The chain is built from TRBV6-1 and TRBJ1-5; unclear D gene. Trimming removed 3 bases at V and 4 bases at J, with 19 bases between. The CDR3 loop spans 17 amino acids. In germline, CDR1 is MNHNS, CDR2 SASEGT.

This clone appeared a few times. The rearrangement links TRBV4-2 to TRBJ2-5; the match to TRBD2 covers 11 bases. The V gene's germline CDR1 is LGHNA and CDR2 YNFKEQ. The length of the CDR3 is 19 residues. Trimming at V came to 0 bases and at J to 7 bases, leaving 16 bases not matched to a gene. The CDR3 sequence: CASSQDDLAGGTGFVTQYF. The CDR3 DNA follows: TGTGCCAGCAGCCAAGATGACCTAGCGGGAGGAACCGGGTTTGTGACCCAGTACTTC.

This clone was counted a few times. V gene TRBV4-1 combines with J gene TRBJ1-1; 7 bases map to TRBD1. Germline values: CDR1 MGHRA, CDR2 YSYEKL. Trimming removed 1 base from V and 7 bases from J; junction bases left unmatched: 3. The CDR3 contains 13 residues. DNA for the CDR3: TGCGCCAGCAGCCAAGGAAGGGACAGTGAAGCTTTCTTT. Amino acid sequence: CASSQGRDSEAFF.

The rearrangement uses TRBV6-5 and TRBJ1-1; tentative D call: TRBD1 (5 bases). Germline values: CDR1 MNHEY, CDR2 SVGAGI. The CDR3 is made up of 15 amino acids. V lost 9 bases and J 5 bases, leaving 22 bases between the germline ends. In DNA form, the CDR3 reads TGTGCCAGTAAGGTTGCGGCAGGGCTCGGGACTGAAGCTTTCTTT. Its protein product is CASKVAAGLGTEAFF.

CDR3 DNA sequence: TGCGCCAGCAGCTCGGGACAGGGGGCAGTCAATGAGCAGTTCTTC. Amino acids: CASSSGQGAVNEQFF. The chain has TRBV4-1 and TRBJ2-1; 12 nucleotides agree with TRBD1. The CDR3 runs 15 residues. V was clipped by 5 bases and J by 6 bases; unmatched bases: 5. Germline-derived CDR1 and CDR2 are MGHRA and YSYEKL.

In DNA, the CDR3 is TGCGCCAGCAGCTTCTCTTCGGGACAGCCGCGGTACGAGCAGTACTTC. This sequence encodes CASSFSSGQPRYEQYF. The J gene is TRBJ2-7, the V gene TRBV5-1; TRBD1 agrees at 7 bases. The ends lost 2 bases at V and 4 bases at J; junction bases unmatched: 12. The CDR3 is made up of 16 amino acids. Germline assignment: CDR1 SGHRS and CDR2 YFSETQ.